This T cell receptor beta chain is drawn from a study of blood T cell repertoires in COVID-19. Here immunoSEQ multiplex PCR was the method, and the copy in TCRdb shows in-frame clones only, minus some. The sample has 400,000 or so clones; around nine tenths are singletons. The germline V and J ends were trimmed by 0 bases and 7 bases, with 7 bases remaining between them. This CDR3 has 13 amino acids. Germline CDR1 reads LGHNA; CDR2 reads YNFKEQ. The chain links TRBV4-2 to TRBJ1-5; D unclear. The source of this sequence is a man younger than 35 with COVID-19, enrolled during active disease. Specimen: peripheral blood. CDR3 residues: CASSQDTEQPQHF. CDR3 sequence (DNA): TGTGCCAGCAGCCAAGACACTGAACAGCCCCAGCATTTT.